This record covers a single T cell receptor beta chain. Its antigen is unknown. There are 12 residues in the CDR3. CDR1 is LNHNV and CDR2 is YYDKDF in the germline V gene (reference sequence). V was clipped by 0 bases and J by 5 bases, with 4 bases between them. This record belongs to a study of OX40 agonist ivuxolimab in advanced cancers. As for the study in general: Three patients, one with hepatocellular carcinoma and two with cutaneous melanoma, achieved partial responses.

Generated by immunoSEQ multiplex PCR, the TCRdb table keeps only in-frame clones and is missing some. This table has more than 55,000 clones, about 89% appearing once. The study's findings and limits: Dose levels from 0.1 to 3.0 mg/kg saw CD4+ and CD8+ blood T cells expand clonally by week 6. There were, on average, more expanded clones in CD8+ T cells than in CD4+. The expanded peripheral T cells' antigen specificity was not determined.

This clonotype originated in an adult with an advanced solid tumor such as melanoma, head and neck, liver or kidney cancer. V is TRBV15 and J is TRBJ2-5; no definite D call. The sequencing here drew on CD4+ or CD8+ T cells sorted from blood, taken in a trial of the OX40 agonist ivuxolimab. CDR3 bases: TGTGCCACCAGCAGAGACAGTGAGACCCAGTACTTC. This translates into CATSRDSETQYF.